This entry lists 28 T cell receptor beta chains sequenced from one sample in a study of Graves' ophthalmopathy and Graves' hyperthyroidism. RNA served as the template for amplifying TCR beta CDR3 regions. First-round RT-PCR relied on HTBI primers, and a second-round multiplex PCR came next. A single record per CDR3 protein comes from TCRdb applying MiXCR to the multiplex PCR reads. The data show fewer than 600,000 distinct CDR3 sequences, with under 15% seen just once and more than 8.5% held by the top ten. Sequenced sample: blood. These receptors were collected from a woman in her twenties or thirties with Graves' ophthalmopathy.

This clonotype was recorded once. The chain is built from TRBV20-1 and TRBJ2-5, with D possibly TRBD2 on 6 matching bases. Trimming shortened V by 5 bases and J by 7 bases, and 20 bases separated the two germline ends. CDR1 DFQATT and CDR2 SNEGSKA come from the germline V gene (reference sequence). The CDR3 runs to 14 residues. The CDR3 here is CSALFGSGDGTQYF. CDR3 DNA: TGCAGTGCTCTCTTCGGCTCGGGGGACGGGACCCAGTACTTC.

The chain uses TRBV11-1 and TRBJ2-7, with a tentative D call TRBD2 (5 bases). The germline V and J ends were trimmed by 3 bases and 2 bases, with 11 bases remaining between them. This CDR3 region has 14 residues. Germline values: CDR1 SGHAT, CDR2 FQDESV (reference sequence). The CDR3 region is CASSFLGRPYEQYF. The CDR3, as DNA: TGTGCCAGCAGCTTTCTGGGGAGACCCTACGAGCAGTACTTC.

This clonotype was counted at least ten times. The chain couples TRBV15 to TRBJ1-6; TRBD1 is a possible D gene (6 bases). Trimming left V 0 bases short and J 2 bases short, with 8 bases between. The CDR3 runs to 16 residues. Germline CDR1 is LNHNV and CDR2 is YYDKDF (reference sequence). Written as DNA, the CDR3 is TGTGCCACCAGCAGAGACAGGGGCCCCTATAATTCACCCCTCCACTTT. This codes for CATSRDRGPYNSPLHF.

The rearrangement uses TRBV19 and TRBJ2-2, with D uncertain. This CDR3 region has 16 residues. In germline, CDR1 is LNHDA, CDR2 SQIVND (reference sequence). Deletions cut 2 bases from V and 3 bases from J, with 13 bases between. Written as DNA, the CDR3 is TGTGCCAGTAGTATACTCGAAGGGTTTCACACCGGGGAGCTGTTTTTT. Residues: CASSILEGFHTGELFF.

This clonotype was observed at least ten times. J is TRBJ1-1 and V is TRBV5-1; D is ambiguous. The CDR3 runs 16 residues. Germline assignment: CDR1 SGHRS and CDR2 YFSETQ. V dropped 2 bases and J dropped 1 base, with 15 bases sitting between them. CDR3 in DNA: TGCGCCAGCAGCTTTGAGACATCAGCACCGAACACTGAAGCTTTCTTT. It is translated as CASSFETSAPNTEAFF.

This clonotype was found many times. For the CDR3, the DNA is TGTGCCAGCAGCTTAGGGGCAGAGCCAAGCTATGGCTACACCTTC. It specifies CASSLGAEPSYGYTF. The chain is built from TRBV7-2 and TRBJ1-2; D not resolved. Trimming took 1 base from V and 4 from J, leaving 13 bases between them. The CDR3 runs 15 residues. The germline gives CDR1 SGHTA, CDR2 FQGNSA. The variable domain in full, completed from reference TRBV7-2 and TRBJ1-2, reads GAGVSQSPSNKVTEKGKDVELRCDPISGHTALYWYRQSLGQGLEFLIYFQGNSAPDKSGLPSDRFSAERTGGSVSTLTIQRTQQEDSAVYLCASSLGAEPSYGYTFGSGTRLTVV.

The V gene is TRBV30, the J gene TRBJ1-2, with 10 bases matching TRBD1. The germline V gene encodes CDR1 GTSNPN and CDR2 SVGIG (reference sequence). Germline trimming cut 6 bases from V and 2 bases from J; bases unmatched to any gene: 6. This CDR3 comprises 14 residues. In nucleotides, the CDR3 is TGTGCCTGCAAGGACAGGGGGTCAAACTATGGCTACACCTTC. It encodes CACKDRGSNYGYTF.

This clonotype was detected only a few times. The rearrangement joins TRBV27 to TRBJ2-7; D might be TRBD2 (5 bases). Germline V gene sequence: CDR1 MNHEY, CDR2 SMNVEV (reference sequence). The V and J ends lost 11 bases and 0 bases respectively, with 26 bases between them. The CDR3 consists of 17 residues. As DNA, the CDR3 is TGTGCCTCCTTTGGGATAGCGCATCAAACTAACTCCTACGAGCAGTACTTC. This codes for CASFGIAHQTNSYEQYF.

This clonotype was detected ten times or more. This may stem from a read error, because a much larger clone lies one nucleotide away. The chain is built from TRBV7-8 and TRBJ2-5; D uncertain. V lost 2 bases and J 7 bases, leaving 8 bases between the germline ends. This CDR3 comprises 12 residues. From germline, CDR1 is SGHVS and CDR2 FQNEAQ. CDR3 nucleotide sequence: TGTGCCAGCAGCTTATGGGAAGGGACCCAGTACTTC. The encoded protein is CASSLWEGTQYF.

In its sample, this clonotype was seen many times. This sequence joins TRBV7-7 and TRBJ2-5, with TRBD2 matching over 7 bases. CDR1 is SSHAT and CDR2 is FNYEAQ in the germline V gene (reference sequence). V lost 4 bases to trimming and J lost 4 bases; unmatched junction nucleotides: 9. This CDR3 is built from 15 residues. The chain's CDR3 is CASSSLAGVRETQYF. DNA for the CDR3: TGTGCCAGCAGCTCCCTCGCGGGGGTACGAGAGACCCAGTACTTC. Together with reference TRBV7-7 and TRBJ2-5, the CDR3 gives the full variable domain: GAGVSQSPRYKVTKRGQDVTLRCDPISSHATLYWYQQALGQGPEFLTYFNYEAQPDKSGLPSDRFSAERPEGSISTLTIQRTEQRDSAMYRCASSSLAGVRETQYFGPGTRLLVL.

This clonotype was recorded many times. The chain uses TRBV20-1 and TRBJ1-1; the D gene is possibly TRBD1 (6 bases). V was trimmed by 5 bases and J by 5 bases, leaving 15 bases between them. The CDR3 covers 13 residues. The germline gives CDR1 DFQATT, CDR2 SNEGSKA (reference sequence). The CDR3 loop is CSAPNRERTEAFF. The DNA for the CDR3 is TGCAGTGCTCCAAACAGGGAGAGGACTGAAGCTTTCTTT.

In its sample, this clonotype was seen many times. The chain carries TRBV28 and TRBJ2-7; the D gene could be TRBD1 or TRBD2 (5 bases each). The V and J ends lost 10 bases and 4 bases respectively, with 17 bases between them. The CDR3 runs 13 residues. Germline loops: CDR1 MDHEN, CDR2 SYDVKM. CDR3 sequence: CAISRDGVYEQYF. The CDR3 bases are TGTGCCATTTCCCGGGACGGAGTGTACGAGCAGTACTTC.

The chain employs TRBV20-1 and TRBJ2-5; D gene unclear. The CDR3 loop spans 13 amino acids. CDR1 DFQATT and CDR2 SNEGSKA come from the germline V gene (reference sequence). V lost 1 base to trimming and J lost 5 bases, with 11 bases between them. CDR3 nucleotide sequence: TGCAGTGCTAGAGTCGGCCTTTCGGAGACCCAGTACTTC. Amino acid sequence: CSARVGLSETQYF.

This clonotype was counted at least ten times. The rearrangement links TRBV30 to TRBJ1-1; maybe TRBD1 (5 bases). The CDR3 length is 14 residues. Germline values: CDR1 GTSNPN, CDR2 SVGIG (reference sequence). Trimming removed 3 bases from V and 5 bases from J, with 16 bases in between. The CDR3 sequence is CAWSSGRRGTEAFF. In DNA, the CDR3 is TGTGCCTGGAGCTCAGGGAGGCGCGGAACTGAAGCTTTCTTT.

This clonotype came up a few times. The chain joins TRBV14 to TRBJ1-1; D remains ambiguous. The CDR3 is made up of 16 amino acids. Trimming pared 0 bases from V and 1 base from J, leaving 12 bases between. CDR1 is SGHDN, CDR2 FVKESK, per germline. CDR3 residues: CASSQEATWENTEAFF. The CDR3 nucleotides read TGTGCCAGCAGCCAAGAGGCTACCTGGGAGAACACTGAAGCTTTCTTT. The full variable domain, rest sourced from reference TRBV14 and TRBJ1-1, is EAGVTQFPSHSVIEKGQTVTLRCDPISGHDNLYWYRRVMGKEIKFLLHFVKESKQDESGMPNNRFLAERTGGTYSTLKVQPAELEDSGVYFCASSQEATWENTEAFFGQGTRLTVV.

Points on this clonotype: This may arise from a read error, as a much more abundant clone is one base away. The chain links TRBV12-3 or TRBV12-4 to TRBJ1-1; D remains ambiguous. CDR3 length: 14 residues. CDR3 coding DNA: TGTGCCAGCAACTCCGCGACTGTTCGCCCTGAAGCTTACTTT. It is translated as CASNSATVRPEAYF.

This clonotype occurred many times. The chain has TRBV30 and TRBJ2-5, with 10 positions matching TRBD2. The junction had 9 bases not matched to a gene; V was cut back by 3 bases and J by 2 bases. Germline V lookup: CDR1 GTSNPN, CDR2 SVGIG (reference sequence). This CDR3 is 16 amino acids long. CDR3 coding DNA: TGTGCCTGGAGCGGTTGGGGACTAGCGCTTCAAGAGACCCAGTACTTC. Its protein is CAWSGWGLALQETQYF.

CDR3 DNA: TGTGCCAGCAGTTTTTCAGGGTGGGACGAGCAGTACTTC. Protein sequence: CASSFSGWDEQYF. The V call is TRBV12-3 or TRBV12-4, the J call TRBJ2-7; D might be TRBD1 (5 bases). CDR3 size: 13 residues. V was pared by 3 bases and J by 5 bases, with 11 bases between.

The rearrangement uses TRBV15 and TRBJ2-7, with TRBD2 identical over 7 bases. J lost 4 bases, V lost 1 base, and 4 bases had no gene match. The length of the CDR3 is 14 residues. Per the germline V gene, CDR1 is LNHNV and CDR2 is YYDKDF (reference sequence). The CDR3 spells CATSRAGGRYEQYF. The CDR3 DNA reads as TGTGCCACCAGCAGAGCGGGGGGTAGGTACGAGCAGTACTTC.

This clonotype occurred many times. This chain connects TRBV27 to TRBJ2-7, with D unclear. Germline V CDR1 and CDR2: MNHEY, SMNVEV (reference sequence). This CDR3 has 13 residues. The V end lost 2 bases, the J end lost 5 bases, and 10 bases lay between the germline ends. The CDR3 sequence is CASSLISGNEQYF. DNA of the CDR3: TGTGCCAGCAGTTTAATTTCCGGTAACGAGCAGTACTTC.

This clonotype was detected ten times or more. CDR3 DNA: TGTGCCACCAGTGATTTCCCTTTAGGGGACGGCTACACCTTC. It codes for CATSDFPLGDGYTF. This chain links TRBV24-1 with TRBJ1-2, with a weak D call TRBD1 (5 bases). Germline CDR1 KGHDR, CDR2 SFDVKD. The ends were cut back, 1 base at V and 8 bases at J, with 13 bases in the middle. The CDR3 spans 14 residues.

This clonotype was recorded at least ten times. The chain uses TRBV6-1 and TRBJ1-1; no clear D gene. The CDR3 is 15 amino acids. Germline loops: CDR1 MNHNS, CDR2 SASEGT. Trimming left V 8 bases short and J 0 bases short, with 16 bases between. The CDR3 is CASAVRPYMNTEAFF. CDR3 coding DNA: TGTGCCAGCGCAGTCAGACCCTACATGAACACTGAAGCTTTCTTT.

The chain recombines TRBV6-1 with TRBJ2-5; a possible D gene is TRBD1 (6 bases). Germline CDR1 reads MNHNS; CDR2 reads SASEGT. The CDR3 sequence is 15 residues long. V gave up 4 bases and J gave up 0 bases, with 12 bases separating them. CDR3 sequence (DNA): TGTGCCAGCAGTGGGAGGCAGGGGTACCAAGAGACCCAGTACTTC. Translation: CASSGRQGYQETQYF.

In its sample, this clonotype was seen many times. The chain has TRBV6-1 and TRBJ1-5, with D tentatively TRBD1 (5 bases). Trimming left V 2 bases short and J 5 bases short, with 13 bases between. Germline V gene data show CDR1 as MNHNS and CDR2 as SASEGT. This CDR3 contains 15 residues. This chain's CDR3 is CASSELAGAHQPQHF. DNA of the CDR3: TGTGCCAGCAGTGAATTAGCTGGGGCCCATCAGCCCCAGCATTTT.

This clonotype has a count of ten or more. The V call is TRBV6-4, the J call TRBJ2-6; tentatively, D is TRBD1 (6 bases). Per germline, CDR1 MRHNA and CDR2 SNTAGT. Between the trimmed V and J ends, which lost 5 bases and 0 bases, there was a span of 14 bases. This CDR3 has 17 residues. This CDR3 is CASSRTDSDSGANVLTF. The CDR3 DNA follows: TGTGCCAGCAGTCGGACAGATTCCGACTCTGGGGCCAACGTCCTGACTTTC.

This clonotype was recorded at least ten times. The rearrangement uses TRBV28 and TRBJ1-2; no definite D call. V was cut by 7 bases and J by 4 bases, with 13 bases left in between. The CDR3 has 13 amino acids. CDR1 and CDR2 (germline): MDHEN, SYDVKM. CDR3 nucleotide sequence: TGTGCCAGCACTCTCGAGGGAGCCTATGGCTACACCTTC. It encodes CASTLEGAYGYTF.

In its sample, this clonotype was seen a few times. The V gene is TRBV19, the J gene TRBJ1-2; D is perhaps TRBD1 (5 bases). This CDR3 region has 15 residues. The germline gives CDR1 LNHDA, CDR2 SQIVND (reference sequence). The ends were cut back, 7 bases at V and 5 bases at J, with 20 bases in the middle. The chain's CDR3 is CASTPVRDRHYGYTF. The CDR3 nucleotides are TGTGCCAGTACCCCTGTCCGGGACCGGCATTATGGCTACACCTTC.

Ten or more counts support this clonotype. The chain joins TRBV20-1 to TRBJ2-7; D gene uncertain. CDR3 length: 14 residues. Germline CDR1 reads DFQATT; CDR2 reads SNEGSKA (reference sequence). Trimming took 4 bases from V and 4 from J, leaving 17 bases between them. The CDR3 nucleotides are TGCAGTGCTAACGTGGGGATTGTAGGGTACGAGCAGTACTTC. It translates to CSANVGIVGYEQYF.